Following are 7 T cell receptor beta chains from one sample sequenced in a study of cytomegalovirus exposure and HLA in healthy donors. Amplification used 60 Vbeta primers and 13 Jbeta primers. Clones were read by immunoSEQ multiplex PCR, and TCRdb kept only the in-frame ones, dropping some. The sample shows around 100,000 clones, approximately 66% of them seen only once. Material: PBMCs. All receptors derive from a woman aged 45-65 years in good health and CMV-seronegative.

The rearrangement joins TRBV30 to TRBJ1-1; D uncertain. V dropped 4 bases and J dropped 5 bases, with 14 bases sitting between them. The CDR3 length is 13 residues. CDR1 is GTSNPN and CDR2 is SVGIG in the germline V gene (reference sequence). The DNA of the CDR3 is TGTGCCTGGATGCGGGTGCAGGAGACTGAAGCTTTCTTT. It codes for CAWMRVQETEAFF.

The chain carries TRBV30 and TRBJ2-3; 8 bases align to TRBD1. This CDR3 has 11 residues. Germline CDR1 GTSNPN, CDR2 SVGIG (reference sequence). J was trimmed by 9 bases and V by 5 bases; bases with no gene match: 4. CDR3: CAWDQGATQYF. CDR3 DNA: TGTGCCTGGGATCAGGGGGCGACGCAGTATTTT.

The chain couples TRBV30 to TRBJ2-1; D is perhaps TRBD2 (6 bases). Trimming cost V 4 bases and J 5 bases, with 15 bases left between them. CDR1 GTSNPN and CDR2 SVGIG come from the germline V gene (reference sequence). This CDR3 is 14 amino acids long. CDR3 amino acids: CAWTGREKNNEQFF. Here the CDR3 DNA reads TGTGCCTGGACGGGGCGGGAAAAAAACAATGAGCAGTTCTTC.

V gene TRBV5-4 combines with J gene TRBJ2-1; 8 nucleotides line up with TRBD1. CDR3 length: 12 amino acids. J gave up 15 bases and V 1 base, and 6 bases lay outside the gene matches. In germline, CDR1 is SGHNT, CDR2 YYREEE (reference sequence). The CDR3 coding sequence is TGTGCCAGCAGCTTGCAAGACAGGGGTACGTTCTTC. Translating it yields CASSLQDRGTFF.

This clone was observed a handful of times. This sequence joins TRBV7-2 and TRBJ2-5; 12 positions match TRBD2. J lost 3 bases, V lost 5 bases, and 4 bases had no gene match. CDR1 and CDR2 from the germline V gene are SGHTA and FQGNSA. CDR3 length: 15 residues. In DNA form, the CDR3 reads TGTGCCAGCAGCCCAAGACTAGCGGGAGAAGAGACCCAGTACTTC. Protein product: CASSPRLAGEETQYF.

V is TRBV6-7 and J is TRBJ2-1, with D maybe TRBD2 (7 bases). TRBV6-7 is an ORF, and what it does is uncertain. V was shortened by 6 bases and J by 4 bases, with 19 bases between the two germline ends. This CDR3 contains 16 residues. CDR3 sequence reads: CASRLLARGGYNEQFF. The CDR3 bases are TGTGCCAGCAGACTCCTAGCGAGGGGGGGTTACAATGAGCAGTTCTTC.

The table lists this clone with a count of one. This chain joins TRBV19 and TRBJ2-5; 8 nucleotides line up with TRBD2. Trimming at V came to 5 bases and at J to 2 bases, leaving 7 bases not matched to a gene. The CDR3 spans 15 residues. Germline CDR1 and CDR2: LNHDA and SQIVND (reference sequence). In DNA, the CDR3 is TGTGCCAGTAGTCCAATAGCGGGAAAGCAAGAGACCCAGTACTTC. Amino acid sequence: CASSPIAGKQETQYF. Full variable domain (rest looked up from reference TRBV19 and TRBJ2-5): DGGITQSPKYLFRKEGQNVTLSCEQNLNHDAMYWYRQDPGQGLRLIYYSQIVNDFQKGDIAEGYSVSREKKESFPLTVTSAQKNPTAFYLCASSPIAGKQETQYFGPGTRLLVL.